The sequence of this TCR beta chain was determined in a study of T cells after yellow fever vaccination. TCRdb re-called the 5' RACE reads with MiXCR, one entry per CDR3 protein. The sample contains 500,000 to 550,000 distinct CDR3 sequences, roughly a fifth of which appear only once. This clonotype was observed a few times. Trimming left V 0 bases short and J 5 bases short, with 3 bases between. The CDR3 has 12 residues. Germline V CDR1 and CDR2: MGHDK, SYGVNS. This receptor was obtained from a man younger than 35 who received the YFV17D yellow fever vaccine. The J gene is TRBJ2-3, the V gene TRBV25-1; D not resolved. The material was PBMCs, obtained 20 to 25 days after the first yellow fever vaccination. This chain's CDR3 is CASSEYLDTQYF. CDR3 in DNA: TGTGCCAGCAGTGAATATCTAGATACGCAGTATTTT.